Listed below are T cell receptor beta chains from one sample, sequenced in a study of early T cells in non-severe SARS-CoV-2 infection. TCRdb passed the 5' RACE reads through MiXCR, listing each CDR3 protein once. The repertoire holds under 100,000 distinct CDR3 sequences, with roughly 13% as singletons. Specimen: whole blood. Source of these receptors: an adult who was a healthcare worker with PCR-confirmed SARS-CoV-2 infection or an uninfected control (not recorded which). Both conserved end residues are part of each CDR3. Fields, in order: D gene, J gene, clone size, V gene, CDR3 DNA, CDR3 protein. D genes are given only for firm matches. Clone size appears in some rows only: once, few, many, or a class for an expanded clone.

. TRBJ2-2 . TRBV6-2/TRBV6-3 TGTGCCAGCAGAGGCGGACGCCCGGATACCGGGGAGCTGTTTTTT CASRGGRPDTGELFF
TRBD1 TRBJ2-1 . TRBV7-2 TGTGCCAGCAGCTTAGGTCTAGGGGGCCTCAATGAGCAGTTCTTC CASSLGLGGLNEQFF
. TRBJ2-5 many TRBV6-1 TGTGCCAGCAGTGAATTCCCCCGGATCAGGGTACACCAAGAGACCCAGTACTTC CASSEFPRIRVHQETQYF
. TRBJ1-1 . TRBV6-6 TGTGCCAGCAGTTTAGACGGGGGTTACACTGAAGCTTTCTTT CASSLDGGYTEAFF
. TRBJ1-1 . TRBV15 TGTGCCACCAGCAGATCAGGACGTATCATGAACACTGAAGCTTTCTTT CATSRSGRIMNTEAFF
TRBD2 TRBJ2-5 . TRBV5-4 TGTGCCAGCAGCTTGGGCAGTAGCGGGGGGCAGGTGGAGACCCAGTACTTC CASSLGSSGGQVETQYF
. TRBJ2-3 . TRBV7-9 TGTGCCAGCAGCGCCGGAGAGGCAGATACGCAGTATTTT CASSAGEADTQYF
TRBD1 TRBJ1-6 . TRBV30 TGTGCCTGGGGACAGGGTTTGGGCTCACCCCTCCACTTT CAWGQGLGSPLHF
. TRBJ1-1 . TRBV20-1 TGCAGTGCTAAGGGGGGCGCGAACACTGAAGCTTTCTTT CSAKGGANTEAFF
. TRBJ1-5 many TRBV29-1 TGCAGCGTTAGGGGTGGCCCTGGCAATCAGCCCCAGCATTTT CSVRGGPGNQPQHF
. TRBJ2-2 many TRBV6-2/TRBV6-3 TGTGCCAGCAGTTACGGGGGACGGAGCGTGAACACCGGGGAGCTGTTTTTT CASSYGGRSVNTGELFF
TRBD2 TRBJ2-3 many TRBV14 TGTGCCAGCAGCCCCCTGAGGGTAGCGGGGGGAATCCAAAGCACAGATACGCAGTATTTT CASSPLRVAGGIQSTDTQYF
. TRBJ2-7 many TRBV6-1 TGTGCCAGCAGTGAAACTATTACCCACGAGCAGTACTTC CASSETITHEQYF
. TRBJ2-3 once TRBV7-2 TGTGCCAGCAGCGAAGGGGCTGCCACAGATACGCAGTATTTT CASSEGAATDTQYF
. TRBJ1-1 few TRBV7-9 TGTGCCAGCAGCTTTGGGTTTTTGAACACTGAAGCTTTCTTT CASSFGFLNTEAFF
TRBD2 TRBJ2-7 . TRBV4-3 TGCGCCAGCAGCCAAGATTTGGCTAGCGGGGTCTACGAGCAGTACTTC CASSQDLASGVYEQYF
. TRBJ1-2 many TRBV12-2 TGTGCAAGTCGCTTAAACTGCTATGGCTACACCTTC CASRLNCYGYTF
. TRBJ2-7 many TRBV11-2 TGTGCCAGCAGCTTAGATTCCCGGACACAAACCTACGAGCAGTACTTC CASSLDSRTQTYEQYF
. TRBJ2-3 many TRBV20-1 TGCAGTGCTAGGCGCGCTAGCACAGATACGCAGTATTTT CSARRASTDTQYF
. TRBJ2-7 many TRBV5-1 TGCGCCAGCAGCCCGGAATACCTCCACGAGCAGTACTTC CASSPEYLHEQYF
. TRBJ2-5 many TRBV10-3 TGTGCCATCAGGCAGCAAGAGACCCAGTACTTC CAIRQQETQYF
TRBD2 TRBJ2-1 few TRBV11-2 TGTGCCAGCAGCTTAGATCAGGGCGGGGGGGTATACAATGAGCAGTTCTTC CASSLDQGGGVYNEQFF
TRBD1 TRBJ2-7 few TRBV5-1 TGCGCCAGCAGCTTGGCCAGGGGGCTGTCCTACGAGCAGTACTTC CASSLARGLSYEQYF
. TRBJ2-6 many TRBV4-1 . CASSQVVVGQGAGANVLIF
TRBD2 TRBJ2-1 . TRBV2 TGTGCCAGCAGTGAAGGGTGGCGGGGGGGCTTCGATGAGCAGTTCTTC CASSEGWRGGFDEQFF
. TRBJ2-1 many TRBV30 TGTGCCTGGAGTGTGGGGGACAATGAGCAGTTCTTC CAWSVGDNEQFF